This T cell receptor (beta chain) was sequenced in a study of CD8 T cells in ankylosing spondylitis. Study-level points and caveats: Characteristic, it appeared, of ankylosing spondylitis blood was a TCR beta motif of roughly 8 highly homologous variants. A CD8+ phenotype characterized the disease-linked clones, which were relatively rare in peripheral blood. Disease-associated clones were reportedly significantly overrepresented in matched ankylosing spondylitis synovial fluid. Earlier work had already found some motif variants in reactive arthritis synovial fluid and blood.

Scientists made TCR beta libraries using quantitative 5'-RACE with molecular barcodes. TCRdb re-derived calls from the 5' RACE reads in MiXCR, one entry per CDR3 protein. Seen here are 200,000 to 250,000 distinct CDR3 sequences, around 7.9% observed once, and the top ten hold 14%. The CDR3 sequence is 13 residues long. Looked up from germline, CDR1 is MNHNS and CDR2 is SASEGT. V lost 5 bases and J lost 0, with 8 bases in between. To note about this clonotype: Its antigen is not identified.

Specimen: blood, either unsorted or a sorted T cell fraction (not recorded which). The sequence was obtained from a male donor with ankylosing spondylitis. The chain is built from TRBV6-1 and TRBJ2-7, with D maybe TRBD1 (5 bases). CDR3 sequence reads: CASSPGYSYEQYF. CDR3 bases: TGTGCCAGCAGTCCAGGGTACTCCTACGAGCAGTACTTC.